The rows below give T cell receptor beta chains drawn from one sample of a study of T cells after yellow fever vaccination. TCRdb used MiXCR to reprocess the 5' RACE reads, holding one entry per CDR3 protein. Of 200,000 to 300,000 distinct CDR3 sequences in the sample, around 6.7% were seen once. The specimen comprised CD4+ T cells sorted from PBMCs, sampled on the day of the yellow fever booster vaccination. These receptors were collected from a man between 25 and 39 years old who received the YFV17D yellow fever vaccine. Each CDR3 is given with its conserved first and last residue. A D gene is named only where the DNA matches it firmly. Clone size is shown for a subset of rows, as once, few, many or a class of expanded clone.

d_gene: TRBD2; v_gene: TRBV6-1; j_gene: TRBJ2-2; abundance: many; CDR3nt: TGTGCCAGCAGGCTACAGGGACTAGCAGGGACCGGGGAGCTGTTTTTT; CDR3aa: CASRLQGLAGTGELFF
d_gene: -; v_gene: TRBV6-5; j_gene: TRBJ2-1; abundance: -; CDR3nt: TGTGCCAGCAGTATTCGAGGAGGGCCATCCTACAATGAGCAGTTCTTC; CDR3aa: CASSIRGGPSYNEQFF
d_gene: -; v_gene: TRBV2; j_gene: TRBJ1-2; abundance: many; CDR3nt: TGTGCCAGCAGTGAAGGGTCCCCATCAAACTATGGCTACACCTTC; CDR3aa: CASSEGSPSNYGYTF
d_gene: -; v_gene: TRBV6-6; j_gene: TRBJ2-3; abundance: many; CDR3nt: TGTGCCAGCAGTTACGTAGGTGTGGTCTCGCAGTATTTT; CDR3aa: CASSYVGVVSQYF
d_gene: TRBD1; v_gene: TRBV7-2; j_gene: TRBJ2-5; abundance: many; CDR3nt: TGTGCCAGCAGCTTAGGGGAAGGGGGCCGCCAAGAGACCCAGTACTTC; CDR3aa: CASSLGEGGRQETQYF
d_gene: -; v_gene: TRBV20-1; j_gene: TRBJ2-7; abundance: -; CDR3nt: TGCAGTGCCCCGGTGATGGGGGCCTACGAGCAGTACTTC; CDR3aa: CSAPVMGAYEQYF
d_gene: TRBD2; v_gene: TRBV20-1; j_gene: TRBJ2-1; abundance: -; CDR3nt: TGCAGTGCGGAGAGGTCTAGCGGGAAGAACAGTGAGCAGTTCTTC; CDR3aa: CSAERSSGKNSEQFF
d_gene: -; v_gene: TRBV5-6; j_gene: TRBJ2-5; abundance: few; CDR3nt: TGTGCCAGCAGCTTCCAGGGACAAGAGACCCAGTACTTC; CDR3aa: CASSFQGQETQYF
d_gene: -; v_gene: TRBV19; j_gene: TRBJ1-4; abundance: few; CDR3nt: TGTGCCAGTAGTATTGGGTGGACTAATGAAAAACTGTTTTTT; CDR3aa: CASSIGWTNEKLFF
d_gene: TRBD2; v_gene: TRBV11-2; j_gene: TRBJ2-1; abundance: many; CDR3nt: TGTGCCAGCAGTCGCAAGACTAGCGGGAGTGTTTGGTACAATGAGCAGTTCTTC; CDR3aa: CASSRKTSGSVWYNEQFF
d_gene: TRBD2; v_gene: TRBV20-1; j_gene: TRBJ2-2; abundance: many; CDR3nt: TGCAGTGCTCCGACTAGCGGGAACACCGGGGAGCTGTTTTTT; CDR3aa: CSAPTSGNTGELFF
d_gene: TRBD2; v_gene: TRBV6-1; j_gene: TRBJ2-1; abundance: few; CDR3nt: TGTGCCAGCAGTAACCGCTTGGTGGCGGGAGGCCGAACCGTCTTC; CDR3aa: CASSNRLVAGGRTVF
d_gene: TRBD2; v_gene: TRBV10-3; j_gene: TRBJ2-7; abundance: few; CDR3nt: TGTGCCATCAGTGAGAAGAGACTAGCGGGTAGTTACGAGCAGTACTTC; CDR3aa: CAISEKRLAGSYEQYF
d_gene: -; v_gene: TRBV20-1; j_gene: TRBJ2-7; abundance: few; CDR3nt: TGCAGTGCCAAGATACAGCTACCTAGCTCCTACGAGCAGTACTTC; CDR3aa: CSAKIQLPSSYEQYF
d_gene: TRBD2; v_gene: TRBV29-1; j_gene: TRBJ2-2; abundance: many; CDR3nt: TGCAGCGTTGGTGGACTGTCTAGCGGTGGGACCGGGGAGCTGTTTTTT; CDR3aa: CSVGGLSSGGTGELFF
d_gene: TRBD1; v_gene: TRBV7-2; j_gene: TRBJ2-7; abundance: -; CDR3nt: TGTGCCAGCACCTCAGGGGGCCGGATAGACGAGCAGTACTTC; CDR3aa: CASTSGGRIDEQYF
d_gene: -; v_gene: TRBV6-1; j_gene: TRBJ1-4; abundance: -; CDR3nt: TGTGCCAGCAATCTTGTGGCAGGGTTGTATGAAAAACTGTTTTTT; CDR3aa: CASNLVAGLYEKLFF
d_gene: -; v_gene: TRBV6-2/TRBV6-3; j_gene: TRBJ2-5; abundance: -; CDR3nt: TGTGCCAGCAGTTACTCGACGAGAGAGGAGACCCAGTACTTC; CDR3aa: CASSYSTREETQYF
d_gene: -; v_gene: TRBV5-5; j_gene: TRBJ2-3; abundance: many; CDR3nt: TGTGCCAGCAGCGGGGGCTTTGGCGAAGTCACAGATACGCAGTATTTT; CDR3aa: CASSGGFGEVTDTQYF
d_gene: TRBD1; v_gene: TRBV4-1; j_gene: TRBJ2-1; abundance: -; CDR3nt: TGCGCCAGCAGCCCACAGGGGGCCCCCTACAATGAGCAGTTCTTC; CDR3aa: CASSPQGAPYNEQFF
d_gene: -; v_gene: TRBV5-1; j_gene: TRBJ2-5; abundance: few; CDR3nt: TGCGCCAGCAGCCTGAGGGGGGGTAAGGAGACCCAGTACTTC; CDR3aa: CASSLRGGKETQYF
d_gene: -; v_gene: TRBV6-1; j_gene: TRBJ1-6; abundance: few; CDR3nt: TGTGCCAGCAGTCCCGCACACCGACGGAAAAATTCACCCCTCCACTTT; CDR3aa: CASSPAHRRKNSPLHF
d_gene: TRBD2; v_gene: TRBV27; j_gene: TRBJ2-3; abundance: many; CDR3nt: TGTGCCAGCGCGGGACTAGCGGGTTACACAGATACGCAGTATTTT; CDR3aa: CASAGLAGYTDTQYF
d_gene: TRBD2; v_gene: TRBV18; j_gene: TRBJ2-7; abundance: few; CDR3nt: TGTGCCAGCTCACCAAATAGCGGGAGCTACGAGCAGTACTTC; CDR3aa: CASSPNSGSYEQYF
d_gene: -; v_gene: TRBV7-8; j_gene: TRBJ1-1; abundance: few; CDR3nt: TGTGCCAGCAGCCCTTCGACAGGATACTCCACTGAAGCTTTCTTT; CDR3aa: CASSPSTGYSTEAFF
d_gene: -; v_gene: TRBV7-2; j_gene: TRBJ1-3; abundance: few; CDR3nt: TGTGCCAGCAGTCGACTAGCGGCGGCATCTGGAAACACCATATATTTT; CDR3aa: CASSRLAAASGNTIYF
d_gene: -; v_gene: TRBV4-3; j_gene: TRBJ1-1; abundance: many; CDR3nt: TGCGCCAGCAGCCAAGACGGCAGTTACACTGAAGCTTTCTTT; CDR3aa: CASSQDGSYTEAFF
d_gene: -; v_gene: TRBV12-3/TRBV12-4; j_gene: TRBJ1-6; abundance: few; CDR3nt: TGTGCCAGCAGATCGGACTCTAATTCACCCCTCCACTTT; CDR3aa: CASRSDSNSPLHF
d_gene: -; v_gene: TRBV7-2; j_gene: TRBJ2-7; abundance: many; CDR3nt: TGTGCCAGCAGCTTACACAGGGGAGGTGAGCAGTACTTC; CDR3aa: CASSLHRGGEQYF
d_gene: TRBD1; v_gene: TRBV10-1; j_gene: TRBJ2-3; abundance: many; CDR3nt: TGCGCCAGCAGTGAGTCAAGGACAGGGGCCGCGGCCGATACGCAGTATTTT; CDR3aa: CASSESRTGAAADTQYF
d_gene: -; v_gene: TRBV7-2; j_gene: TRBJ2-7; abundance: -; CDR3nt: TGTGCCAGCAGCGTTAGCCCGACCGGCGCCCAGTACTTC; CDR3aa: CASSVSPTGAQYF
d_gene: -; v_gene: TRBV7-2; j_gene: TRBJ1-2; abundance: few; CDR3nt: TGTGCCAGCAGCTTAGGCAGGGCGGAGGGCTACACCTTC; CDR3aa: CASSLGRAEGYTF
d_gene: TRBD2; v_gene: TRBV5-4; j_gene: TRBJ2-3; abundance: -; CDR3nt: TGTGCCAGCAGCCTAGGGACTAGCGGGTGGGATACGCAGTATTTT; CDR3aa: CASSLGTSGWDTQYF
d_gene: -; v_gene: TRBV7-9; j_gene: TRBJ2-7; abundance: few; CDR3nt: TGTGCCAGCAGCCCTATCTACGAGCAGTACTTC; CDR3aa: CASSPIYEQYF
d_gene: -; v_gene: TRBV29-1; j_gene: TRBJ2-3; abundance: many; CDR3nt: TGCAGCGCCGAAAGGGTGGATACGCAGTATTTT; CDR3aa: CSAERVDTQYF
d_gene: -; v_gene: TRBV2; j_gene: TRBJ2-1; abundance: many; CDR3nt: TGTGCCAGCAGTGAAAACCTGGGCTCTGAGCAGTTCTTC; CDR3aa: CASSENLGSEQFF
d_gene: -; v_gene: TRBV6-1; j_gene: TRBJ1-5; abundance: few; CDR3nt: TGTGCCAGCAGCGATGGCCTGCCAAATCAGCCCCAGCATTTT; CDR3aa: CASSDGLPNQPQHF
d_gene: TRBD2; v_gene: TRBV18; j_gene: TRBJ2-4; abundance: -; CDR3nt: TGTGCCAGCTCACTATCAGCCGGGACTAGCGCCGATAGAGGAAACATTCAGTACTTC; CDR3aa: CASSLSAGTSADRGNIQYF
d_gene: -; v_gene: TRBV5-5; j_gene: TRBJ2-2; abundance: many; CDR3nt: TGTGCCAGCAGCTTGGTCGCCAGGCCCCGAGGCGGGGAGCTGTTTTTT; CDR3aa: CASSLVARPRGGELFF
d_gene: -; v_gene: TRBV18; j_gene: TRBJ1-6; abundance: many; CDR3nt: TGTGCCAGCTCACCAGGAGTAATAATGACAGAATCACCCCTCCACTTT; CDR3aa: CASSPGVIMTESPLHF
d_gene: TRBD2; v_gene: TRBV9; j_gene: TRBJ2-1; abundance: few; CDR3nt: TGTGCCAGCAGCGCACTAGCGGGAGGCCCCTACAATGAGCAGTTCTTC; CDR3aa: CASSALAGGPYNEQFF
d_gene: -; v_gene: TRBV12-5; j_gene: TRBJ2-7; abundance: many; CDR3nt: TGTGCTAGTGGTTTGGCCGGGGGCGAGCAGTACTTC; CDR3aa: CASGLAGGEQYF
d_gene: TRBD2; v_gene: TRBV5-6; j_gene: TRBJ2-5; abundance: many; CDR3nt: TGTGCCAGCAGCCCCCCGACTAGCTCAGAGACCCAGTACTTC; CDR3aa: CASSPPTSSETQYF
d_gene: -; v_gene: TRBV30; j_gene: TRBJ2-4; abundance: -; CDR3nt: TGTGCCTGGAGTCTTGGGTCGGGACTAGCCAAAAACATTCAGTACTTC; CDR3aa: CAWSLGSGLAKNIQYF
d_gene: TRBD1; v_gene: TRBV28; j_gene: TRBJ1-4; abundance: many; CDR3nt: TGTGCCAGCGGGACAGGGGCCACTAATGAAAAACTGTTTTTT; CDR3aa: CASGTGATNEKLFF
d_gene: -; v_gene: TRBV11-1; j_gene: TRBJ2-7; abundance: many; CDR3nt: TGTGCCAGCAGCTTAGATGAGCCGGCTGTCACCTACGAGCAGTACTTC; CDR3aa: CASSLDEPAVTYEQYF
d_gene: -; v_gene: TRBV5-1; j_gene: TRBJ2-1; abundance: -; CDR3nt: TGCGCCAGCGCGGTGTGCTACAATGAGCAGTTCTTC; CDR3aa: CASAVCYNEQFF
d_gene: -; v_gene: TRBV6-1; j_gene: TRBJ1-1; abundance: few; CDR3nt: TGTGCCAGCAGCTCTACCCCGGTGAACACTGAAGCTTTCTTT; CDR3aa: CASSSTPVNTEAFF
d_gene: TRBD2; v_gene: TRBV5-1; j_gene: TRBJ2-3; abundance: many; CDR3nt: TGCGCCAGCAGCTTATCTAGCGGGACCACAGATACGCAGTATTTT; CDR3aa: CASSLSSGTTDTQYF
d_gene: TRBD2; v_gene: TRBV10-3; j_gene: TRBJ2-1; abundance: few; CDR3nt: TGTGCCATCAGTGGACTAGCGGGAGAGGTGGGGTCCTACAATGAGCAGTTCTTC; CDR3aa: CAISGLAGEVGSYNEQFF
d_gene: -; v_gene: TRBV3-1; j_gene: TRBJ2-3; abundance: few; CDR3nt: TGTGCCAGCCAACCGGGACATAGCACAGATACGCAGTATTTT; CDR3aa: CASQPGHSTDTQYF
d_gene: -; v_gene: TRBV20-1; j_gene: TRBJ1-1; abundance: few; CDR3nt: TGCAGTGCTAGTATTCCAGGGTCTGAAGCTTTCTTT; CDR3aa: CSASIPGSEAFF
d_gene: -; v_gene: TRBV5-1; j_gene: TRBJ1-4; abundance: many; CDR3nt: TGCGCCACCAAAGACAATAATGAAAAACTGTTTTTT; CDR3aa: CATKDNNEKLFF
d_gene: -; v_gene: TRBV7-9; j_gene: TRBJ1-2; abundance: few; CDR3nt: TGTGCCAGCAGCTTAATCCCAGGCAGCCCAGTTTTCGCCTTC; CDR3aa: CASSLIPGSPVFAF